This T cell receptor beta chain was documented in a study of T-cell memory formation after mild COVID-19. Using its own MiXCR run on the 5' RACE reads, TCRdb lists one record per CDR3 protein. The data hold about 560,000 distinct CDR3 sequences, with about a sixth observed a single time. Study-wide results and caveats: CD4+ contracting clones were found mainly in CM and EM, and CD8+ ones in EMRA.

Germline CDR1 and CDR2: SEHNR and FQNEAQ (reference sequence). The CDR3 covers 14 residues. V lost 2 bases and J 5 bases, leaving 10 bases between the germline ends. This clonotype was seen a few times. Antigen unknown. The specimen sequenced was PBMCs or a T cell subset sorted from them (not recorded which). The sequence was collected from an adult woman who had mild COVID-19 (a few samples of this study predate the infection). Cell type and time point are not known. J is TRBJ2-1 and V is TRBV7-9; D ambiguous. CDR3 loop: CASSLLGSDNEQFF. CDR3 nucleotides: TGTGCCAGCAGCTTATTGGGTTCCGACAATGAGCAGTTCTTC.